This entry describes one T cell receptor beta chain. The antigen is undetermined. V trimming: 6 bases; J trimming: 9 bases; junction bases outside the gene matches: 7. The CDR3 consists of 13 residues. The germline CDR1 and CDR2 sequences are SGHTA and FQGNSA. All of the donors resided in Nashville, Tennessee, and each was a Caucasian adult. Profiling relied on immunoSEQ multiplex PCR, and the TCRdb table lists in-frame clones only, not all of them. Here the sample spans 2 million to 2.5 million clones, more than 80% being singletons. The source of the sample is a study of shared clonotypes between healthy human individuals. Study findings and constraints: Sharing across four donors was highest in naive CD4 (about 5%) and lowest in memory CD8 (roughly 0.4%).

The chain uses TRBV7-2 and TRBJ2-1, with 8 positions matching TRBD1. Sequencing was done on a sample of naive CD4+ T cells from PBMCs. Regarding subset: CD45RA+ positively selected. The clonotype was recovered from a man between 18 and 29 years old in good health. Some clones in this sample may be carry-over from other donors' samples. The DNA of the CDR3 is TGTGCCAGCAGACCCGCAGGGGGCGCTGAGCAGTTCTTC. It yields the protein CASRPAGGAEQFF. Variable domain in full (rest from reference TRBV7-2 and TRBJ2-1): GAGVSQSPSNKVTEKGKDVELRCDPISGHTALYWYRQSLGQGLEFLIYFQGNSAPDKSGLPSDRFSAERTGGSVSTLTIQRTQQEDSAVYLCASRPAGGAEQFFGPGTRLTVL.